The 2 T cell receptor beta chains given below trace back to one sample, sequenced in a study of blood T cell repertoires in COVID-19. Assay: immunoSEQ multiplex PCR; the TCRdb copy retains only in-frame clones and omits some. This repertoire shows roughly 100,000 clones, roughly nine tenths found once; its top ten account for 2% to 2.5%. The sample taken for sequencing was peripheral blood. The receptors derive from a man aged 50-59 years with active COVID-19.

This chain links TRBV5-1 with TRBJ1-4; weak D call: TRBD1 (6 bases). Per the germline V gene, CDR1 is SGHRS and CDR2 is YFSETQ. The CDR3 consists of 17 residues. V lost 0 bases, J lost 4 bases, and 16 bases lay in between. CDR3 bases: TGCGCCAGCAGCTTGGCTGCCTCACAGGGCCATAATGAAAAACTGTTTTTT. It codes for CASSLAASQGHNEKLFF.

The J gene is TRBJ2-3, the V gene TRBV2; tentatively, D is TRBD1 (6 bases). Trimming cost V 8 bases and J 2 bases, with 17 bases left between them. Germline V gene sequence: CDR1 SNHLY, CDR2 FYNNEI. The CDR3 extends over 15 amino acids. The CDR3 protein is CASSVQGGITDTQYF. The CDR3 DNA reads TGTGCCAGCTCCGTGCAAGGGGGTATCACAGATACGCAGTATTTT.